The following is a TCR beta chain sequence with its context. What it binds is unknown. Produced via immunoSEQ multiplex PCR; TCRdb's table is partial and in-frame only. The sample lists 75,000 to 100,000 clones, about 94% occurring once. The data originate from a study of graft-versus-host responses after intestinal transplantation. V was clipped by 4 bases and J by 4 bases; unmatched bases: 6. From germline, CDR1 is GTSNPN and CDR2 SVGIG (reference sequence). The CDR3 has 15 amino acids. This receptor was identified in a human donor who received an intestinal transplant. The input for sequencing was unstimulated CD4+ T cells sorted from spleen or lymph node cells, taken before intestinal transplant. The chain couples TRBV30 to TRBJ2-5; 13 bases agree with TRBD2. The CDR3 DNA reads as TGTGCCTGGACCGGACTAGCGGGAGTAGGAGAGACCCAGTACTTC. Translated, it gives CAWTGLAGVGETQYF.